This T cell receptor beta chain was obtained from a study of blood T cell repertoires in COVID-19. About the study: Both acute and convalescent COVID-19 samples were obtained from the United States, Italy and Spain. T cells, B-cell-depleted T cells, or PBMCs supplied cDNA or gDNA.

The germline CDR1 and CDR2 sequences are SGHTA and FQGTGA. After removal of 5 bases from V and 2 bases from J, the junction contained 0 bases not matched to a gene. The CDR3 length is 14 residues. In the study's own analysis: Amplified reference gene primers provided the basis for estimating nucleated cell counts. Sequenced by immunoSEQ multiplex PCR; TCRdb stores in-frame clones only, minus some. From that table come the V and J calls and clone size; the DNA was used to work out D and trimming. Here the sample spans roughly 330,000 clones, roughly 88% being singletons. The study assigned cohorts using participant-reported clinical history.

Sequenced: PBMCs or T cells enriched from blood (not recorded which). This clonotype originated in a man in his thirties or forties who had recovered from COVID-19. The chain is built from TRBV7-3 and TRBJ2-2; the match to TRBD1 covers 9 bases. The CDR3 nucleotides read TGTGCCAGCAGCACAGGGGGCAACACCGGGGAGCTGTTTTTT. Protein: CASSTGGNTGELFF.